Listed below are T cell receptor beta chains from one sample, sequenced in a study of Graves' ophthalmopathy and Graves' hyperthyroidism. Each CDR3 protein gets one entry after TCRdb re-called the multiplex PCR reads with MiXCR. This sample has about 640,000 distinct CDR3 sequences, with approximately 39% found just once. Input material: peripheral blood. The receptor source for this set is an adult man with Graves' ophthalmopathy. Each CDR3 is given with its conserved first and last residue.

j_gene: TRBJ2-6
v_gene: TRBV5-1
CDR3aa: CASSLGQGGGANVLTF

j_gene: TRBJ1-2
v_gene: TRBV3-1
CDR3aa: CASSRGGQGGGYTF

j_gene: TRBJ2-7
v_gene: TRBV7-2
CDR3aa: CASSQGRGAGSYEQYF

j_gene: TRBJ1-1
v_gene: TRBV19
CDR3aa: CAWSLGNTEAFF

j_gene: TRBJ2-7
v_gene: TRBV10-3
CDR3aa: CAISESGQVSHEQYF

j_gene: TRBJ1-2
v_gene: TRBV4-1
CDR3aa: CASSQASSLDGYTF

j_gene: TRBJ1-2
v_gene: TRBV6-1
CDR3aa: CASSGGASANYGYTF

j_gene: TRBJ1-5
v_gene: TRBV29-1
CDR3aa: CSVREADQPQHF

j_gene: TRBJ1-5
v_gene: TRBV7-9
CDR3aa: CASSSDSYEHF

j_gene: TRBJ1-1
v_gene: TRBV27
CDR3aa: CASSQGRILRTEAFF

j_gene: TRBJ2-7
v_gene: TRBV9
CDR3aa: CASSTGTAFSYEQYF

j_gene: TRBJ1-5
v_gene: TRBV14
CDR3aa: CASSQGSGGQPQHF

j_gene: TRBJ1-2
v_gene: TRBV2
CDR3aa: CASKASGGRERGYTF

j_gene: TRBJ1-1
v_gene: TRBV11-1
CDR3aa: CASSLGGTAEAFF

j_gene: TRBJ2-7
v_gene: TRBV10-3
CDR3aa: CASSDRGVFYEQYF

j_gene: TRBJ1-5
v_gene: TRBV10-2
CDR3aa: CASSVRRTGAGYQPQHF

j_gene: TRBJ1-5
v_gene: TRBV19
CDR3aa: CASSIGGAYSNQPQHF

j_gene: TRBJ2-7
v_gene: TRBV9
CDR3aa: CASSGGLSYEQYF

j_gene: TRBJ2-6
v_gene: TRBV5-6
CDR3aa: CASSLGRRRTSGANVLTF

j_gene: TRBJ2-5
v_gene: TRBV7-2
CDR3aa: CASSFLGSSETQYF

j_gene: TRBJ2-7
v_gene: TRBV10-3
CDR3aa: CAISDRDSSYEQYF

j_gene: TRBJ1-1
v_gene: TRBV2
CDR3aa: CASSYSLSPLNTEAFF

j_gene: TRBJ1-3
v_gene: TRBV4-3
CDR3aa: CASSQSQGPGNTIYF

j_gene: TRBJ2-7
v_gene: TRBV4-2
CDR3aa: CASSLAGLAVPYEQYF

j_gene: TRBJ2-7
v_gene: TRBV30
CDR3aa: CAWSGTGVSEQYF

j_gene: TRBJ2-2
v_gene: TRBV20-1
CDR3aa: CSAKSEPYTGELFF

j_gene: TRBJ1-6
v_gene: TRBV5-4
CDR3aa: CASSQEGLATYYNSPLHF

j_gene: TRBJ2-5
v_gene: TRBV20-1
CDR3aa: CSAGTGAQETQYF

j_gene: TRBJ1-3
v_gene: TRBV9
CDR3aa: CASSVCRGSTIYF

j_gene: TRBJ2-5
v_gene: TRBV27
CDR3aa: CASSPQTGRQTQYF

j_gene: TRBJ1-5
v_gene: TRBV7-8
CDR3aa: CASSPQYLVPNQPQHF

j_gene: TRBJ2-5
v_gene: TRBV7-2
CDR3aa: CASTAAGGQETQYF

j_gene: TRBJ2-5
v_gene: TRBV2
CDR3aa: CASSKTQHF

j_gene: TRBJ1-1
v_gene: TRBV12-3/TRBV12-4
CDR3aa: CASSYGSRGTEAFF

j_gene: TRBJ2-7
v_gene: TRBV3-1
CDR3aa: CASSRQGVSYEQYF

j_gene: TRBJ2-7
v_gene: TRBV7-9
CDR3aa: CASSLNDEQYF

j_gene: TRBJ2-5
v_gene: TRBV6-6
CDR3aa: CASSIAGAPATQYF

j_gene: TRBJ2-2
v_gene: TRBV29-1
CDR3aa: CSVVPGQGAGELFF

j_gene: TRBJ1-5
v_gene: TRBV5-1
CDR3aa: CASSTGTGSTNQPQHF

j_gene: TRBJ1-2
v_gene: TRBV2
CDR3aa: CAISDAGGGGYTF

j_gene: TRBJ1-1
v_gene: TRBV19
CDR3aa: CASKVGTEAFF

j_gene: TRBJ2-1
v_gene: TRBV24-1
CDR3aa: CATSDFVGAGAGYNEQFF

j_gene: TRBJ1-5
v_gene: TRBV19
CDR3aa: CASNLGNQPQHF

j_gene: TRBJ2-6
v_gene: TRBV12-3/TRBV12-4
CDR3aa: CASSPPGQGSGANVLTF

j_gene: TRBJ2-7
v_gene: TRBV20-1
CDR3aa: CSAPSAGEGEQYF

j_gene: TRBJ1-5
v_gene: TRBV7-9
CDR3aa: CASSFGDGSHSNQPQHF

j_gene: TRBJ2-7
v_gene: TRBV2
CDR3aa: CASQPSPGYEQYF

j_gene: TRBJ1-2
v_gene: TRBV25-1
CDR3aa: CASRGTEGYTF

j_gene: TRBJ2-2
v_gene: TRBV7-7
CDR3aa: CASSRGRANTGELFF

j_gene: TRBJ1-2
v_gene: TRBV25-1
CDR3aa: CASVPLLGPYGYTF

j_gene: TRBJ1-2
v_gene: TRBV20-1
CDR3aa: CSARPTGAGNYGYTF

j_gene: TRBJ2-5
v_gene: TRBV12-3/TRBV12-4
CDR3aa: CASSPRGGGGQETQYF

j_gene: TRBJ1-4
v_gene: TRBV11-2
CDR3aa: CASSLGVDEKLFF